This is a list of T cell receptor beta chains from one sample in a study of T cell responses to AZD1222 COVID-19 vaccine. Measured with immunoSEQ multiplex PCR; TCRdb has only the in-frame clones, and not every one. The sample includes some 140,000 clones, about nine tenths seen only once; the top ten take 1.5% to 2%. The sequenced sample was peripheral blood, obtained 28 days after the second AZD1222 dose. These receptors originate from an adult who received the AZD1222 COVID-19 vaccine. The CDR3 runs from the conserved cysteine through the conserved F or W. A D gene is named only where the DNA matches it firmly. Size tells how often a clone was seen (once, few, many) or the class of an expanded clone, and some rows leave it out.

V gene: TRBV18; J gene: TRBJ2-1; D gene: TRBD2; clone size: .; CDR3 DNA: TGTGCCAGCTCGTCTGGACTAGCGGCAAGCTCCTACAATGAGCAGTTCTTC; CDR3 protein: CASSSGLAASSYNEQFF
V gene: TRBV5-6; J gene: TRBJ1-1; D gene: .; clone size: .; CDR3 DNA: TGTGCCAGCAGCTTGGCCCTGAACACTGAAGCTTTCTTT; CDR3 protein: CASSLALNTEAFF
V gene: TRBV14; J gene: TRBJ1-1; D gene: .; clone size: .; CDR3 DNA: TGTGCCAGCAGCGAATGGGGGGGAACTGAAGCTTTCTTT; CDR3 protein: CASSEWGGTEAFF
V gene: TRBV6-5; J gene: TRBJ2-7; D gene: .; clone size: .; CDR3 DNA: TGTGCCAGCGGCTTGGCGGGGTCGTCCTACGAGCAGTACTTC; CDR3 protein: CASGLAGSSYEQYF
V gene: TRBV7-2; J gene: TRBJ1-1; D gene: .; clone size: once; CDR3 DNA: TGTGCCAGCAGCTTAGCTGTGGACACTGAAGCTTTCTTT; CDR3 protein: CASSLAVDTEAFF
V gene: TRBV19; J gene: TRBJ1-5; D gene: .; clone size: .; CDR3 DNA: TGTGCCAGTAGTGCAACCCCCCAGTCTAGCAATCAGCCCCAGCATTTT; CDR3 protein: CASSATPQSSNQPQHF
V gene: TRBV19; J gene: TRBJ1-4; D gene: TRBD1; clone size: .; CDR3 DNA: TGTGCCAGTAGTATCAGGGGGCTGTCAACTAATGAAAAACTGTTTTTT; CDR3 protein: CASSIRGLSTNEKLFF
V gene: TRBV18; J gene: TRBJ1-1; D gene: .; clone size: .; CDR3 DNA: TGTGCCAGCTCACGAAATACAGAAAAAGCTTTCTTT; CDR3 protein: CASSRNTEKAFF
V gene: TRBV5-4; J gene: TRBJ1-3; D gene: TRBD1; clone size: few; CDR3 DNA: TGTGCCAGCAGCGAGACAGGGGGCGGTGGAAACACCATATATTTT; CDR3 protein: CASSETGGGGNTIYF
V gene: TRBV9; J gene: TRBJ2-5; D gene: TRBD2; clone size: .; CDR3 DNA: TGTGCCAGCAGCCCTAGCGGGCCGCAAGAGACCCAGTACTTC; CDR3 protein: CASSPSGPQETQYF
V gene: TRBV2; J gene: TRBJ1-6; D gene: .; clone size: few; CDR3 DNA: TGTGCCAGCAGTGTCAAGGGACCTAATTCACCCCTCCACTTT; CDR3 protein: CASSVKGPNSPLHF
V gene: TRBV5-1; J gene: TRBJ2-3; D gene: TRBD2; clone size: .; CDR3 DNA: TGCGCCAGCAGCTCCCTACTAGCGGGGAGCACAGATACGCAGTATTTT; CDR3 protein: CASSSLLAGSTDTQYF
V gene: TRBV3-1/TRBV3-2; J gene: TRBJ1-6; D gene: .; clone size: .; CDR3 DNA: TGTGCCAGCAGCCAAGTCACAGGGTGGAAATTAACCCTCCACTTT; CDR3 protein: CASSQVTGWKLTLHF
V gene: TRBV30; J gene: TRBJ1-1; D gene: TRBD1; clone size: .; CDR3 DNA: TGTGCCTGGAGTTTTGGGCAGGGGGGCTTGAACACTGAAGCTTTCTTT; CDR3 protein: CAWSFGQGGLNTEAFF
V gene: TRBV7-3; J gene: TRBJ2-3; D gene: .; clone size: .; CDR3 DNA: TGTGCCAGCAGCCCGACCTTAGCGGAAACAGATACGCAGTATTTT; CDR3 protein: CASSPTLAETDTQYF
V gene: TRBV5-6; J gene: TRBJ1-5; D gene: .; clone size: once; CDR3 DNA: TGTGCCAGCAGCTTCGGTTATAGCAATCAGCCCCAGCATTTT; CDR3 protein: CASSFGYSNQPQHF
V gene: TRBV27; J gene: TRBJ2-1; D gene: TRBD1; clone size: .; CDR3 DNA: TGTGCCAGCAGTTTCCCGGGACAGAGGAATGAGCAGTTCTTC; CDR3 protein: CASSFPGQRNEQFF
V gene: TRBV28; J gene: TRBJ1-2; D gene: TRBD1; clone size: few; CDR3 DNA: TGTGCCAGCAGGACAGGGGGCAATGGCTACACCTTC; CDR3 protein: CASRTGGNGYTF
V gene: TRBV2; J gene: TRBJ2-1; D gene: TRBD2; clone size: once; CDR3 DNA: TGTGCCAGCAGTCGGACTAGCGGGGGGCCCAATGAGCAGTTCTTC; CDR3 protein: CASSRTSGGPNEQFF
V gene: TRBV30; J gene: TRBJ2-1; D gene: .; clone size: .; CDR3 DNA: TGTGCCTGGAGTGTACTTAGCGGCAATGAGCAGTTCTTC; CDR3 protein: CAWSVLSGNEQFF
V gene: TRBV5-1; J gene: TRBJ1-6; D gene: .; clone size: .; CDR3 DNA: TGCGCCAGCAGCTTGGACAGTTATAATTCACCCCTCCACTTT; CDR3 protein: CASSLDSYNSPLHF
V gene: TRBV9; J gene: TRBJ1-5; D gene: TRBD1; clone size: few; CDR3 DNA: TGTGCCAGCAGCGCCACAGGGGATAATCAGCCCCAGCATTTT; CDR3 protein: CASSATGDNQPQHF
V gene: TRBV7-9; J gene: TRBJ2-1; D gene: TRBD2; clone size: .; CDR3 DNA: TGTGCCAGCAGCGCCACTCGGGGACTAGCGGGGGATGAGCAGTTCTTC; CDR3 protein: CASSATRGLAGDEQFF
V gene: TRBV2; J gene: TRBJ1-5; D gene: TRBD1; clone size: .; CDR3 DNA: TGTGCCAGCAACCGAGGGACAGACAATCAGCCCCAGCATTTT; CDR3 protein: CASNRGTDNQPQHF
V gene: TRBV6-6; J gene: TRBJ1-2; D gene: .; clone size: once; CDR3 DNA: TGTGCCAGCAGGCCCGCAGTTCTGGGGGTGCATGAAGGCTACACCTTC; CDR3 protein: CASRPAVLGVHEGYTF
V gene: TRBV30; J gene: TRBJ2-6; D gene: .; clone size: once; CDR3 DNA: TGTGCCCGGAGTAGCGGCACCGGGGCCAACGTCCTGACTTTC; CDR3 protein: CARSSGTGANVLTF
V gene: TRBV27; J gene: TRBJ2-1; D gene: TRBD2; clone size: .; CDR3 DNA: TGTGCCAGCAGTCCCTATAGCGGGGGCGATCCCAATGAGCAGTTCTTC; CDR3 protein: CASSPYSGGDPNEQFF
V gene: TRBV5-1; J gene: TRBJ2-7; D gene: TRBD1; clone size: .; CDR3 DNA: TGCGCCAGCAGCCGTACTACAGGGGGCCTCTACGAGCAGTACTTC; CDR3 protein: CASSRTTGGLYEQYF
V gene: TRBV5-1; J gene: TRBJ1-2; D gene: .; clone size: .; CDR3 DNA: TGCGCCAGCACCCTGGGGGCGGGAATACTCTATGGCTACACCTTC; CDR3 protein: CASTLGAGILYGYTF
V gene: TRBV4-1; J gene: TRBJ2-1; D gene: TRBD2; clone size: .; CDR3 DNA: TGCGCCAGCAGCGAGGAGAGTAGCGGGGGGGCCTGGTCTGTCGATGAGCAGTTCTTC; CDR3 protein: CASSEESSGGAWSVDEQFF
V gene: TRBV18; J gene: TRBJ2-3; D gene: TRBD2; clone size: .; CDR3 DNA: TGTGCCAGCTCATCCGGGAGGCGACTCACAGATACGCAGTATTTT; CDR3 protein: CASSSGRRLTDTQYF
V gene: TRBV2; J gene: TRBJ2-7; D gene: TRBD1; clone size: .; CDR3 DNA: TGTGCCAGCAGCCTAATGGGGACAGGGGGAGGGAACGAGCAGTACTTC; CDR3 protein: CASSLMGTGGGNEQYF
V gene: TRBV18; J gene: TRBJ1-5; D gene: .; clone size: .; CDR3 DNA: TGTGCCAGCTCAGAGATTCATAGCAATCAGCCCCAGCATTTT; CDR3 protein: CASSEIHSNQPQHF
V gene: TRBV19; J gene: TRBJ1-1; D gene: .; clone size: .; CDR3 DNA: TGTGCCAGTACGGTGGGGGGACACCGATTGAACACTGAAGCTTTCTTT; CDR3 protein: CASTVGGHRLNTEAFF
V gene: TRBV6-5; J gene: TRBJ1-1; D gene: .; clone size: few; CDR3 DNA: TGTGCCACCCACGTCACCATGAACACTGAAGCTTTCTTT; CDR3 protein: CATHVTMNTEAFF
V gene: TRBV30; J gene: TRBJ1-1; D gene: .; clone size: .; CDR3 DNA: TGTGCCTGGAGTGTAGCCATCACTGAAGCTTTCTTT; CDR3 protein: CAWSVAITEAFF
V gene: TRBV6-5; J gene: TRBJ1-2; D gene: .; clone size: .; CDR3 DNA: TGTGCCAGCAGTTACTATGGCAGCCGCCTTGAAGGCTACACCTTC; CDR3 protein: CASSYYGSRLEGYTF
V gene: TRBV7-8; J gene: TRBJ1-2; D gene: TRBD1; clone size: .; CDR3 DNA: TGTGCCAGCAGCGCAGACAGGGGGCACTATGGCTACACCTTC; CDR3 protein: CASSADRGHYGYTF
V gene: TRBV5-6; J gene: TRBJ1-6; D gene: TRBD1; clone size: .; CDR3 DNA: TGTGCCAGCAGCGGGGACAGTAGCTCCTATAATTCACCCCTCCACTTT; CDR3 protein: CASSGDSSSYNSPLHF
V gene: TRBV28; J gene: TRBJ1-6; D gene: TRBD1; clone size: few; CDR3 DNA: TGTGCCAGCAGACTTGGGACAGGGGGCCCTAATTCACCCCTCCACTTT; CDR3 protein: CASRLGTGGPNSPLHF
V gene: TRBV6-6; J gene: TRBJ1-2; D gene: TRBD1; clone size: once; CDR3 DNA: TGTGCCAGCAGATCGGGACAGGGTGGTGGCTACACCTTC; CDR3 protein: CASRSGQGGGYTF
V gene: TRBV19; J gene: TRBJ2-1; D gene: TRBD1; clone size: .; CDR3 DNA: TGTGCCAGTAGTTGGACAGGGGAGGACAATGAGCAGTTCTTC; CDR3 protein: CASSWTGEDNEQFF
V gene: TRBV29-1; J gene: TRBJ2-4; D gene: TRBD2; clone size: .; CDR3 DNA: TGCAGCGTTGAGTTAGGGTTTTGCGGGAGGTATTTAAACATTCAGTACTTC; CDR3 protein: CSVELGFCGRYLNIQYF
V gene: TRBV4-1; J gene: TRBJ1-6; D gene: .; clone size: .; CDR3 DNA: TGCGCCAGCAGCCAAGCCCCGACAGGAGTCGGGACTACTTCACCCCTCCACTTT; CDR3 protein: CASSQAPTGVGTTSPLHF
V gene: TRBV25-1; J gene: TRBJ1-3; D gene: .; clone size: .; CDR3 DNA: TGTGCCAGCAGTGCTGCAGGGGCTGGAAACACCATATATTTT; CDR3 protein: CASSAAGAGNTIYF
V gene: TRBV3-1/TRBV3-2; J gene: TRBJ2-1; D gene: .; clone size: .; CDR3 DNA: TGTGCCAGCAGCCGTGAGACCGAGCAGTTCTTC; CDR3 protein: CASSRETEQFF
V gene: TRBV9; J gene: TRBJ2-7; D gene: .; clone size: .; CDR3 DNA: TGTGCCAGCAGCGTAGCCGTGTCCTACGAGCAGTACTTC; CDR3 protein: CASSVAVSYEQYF
V gene: TRBV19; J gene: TRBJ1-1; D gene: .; clone size: .; CDR3 DNA: TGTGCCAGTAGTCATCCCCGAGTCACTGAAGCTTTCTTT; CDR3 protein: CASSHPRVTEAFF
V gene: TRBV24-1; J gene: TRBJ2-3; D gene: .; clone size: .; CDR3 DNA: TGTGCCACCAGTGATTTCAGCTCAGATACGCAGTATTTT; CDR3 protein: CATSDFSSDTQYF
V gene: TRBV3-1/TRBV3-2; J gene: TRBJ2-2; D gene: TRBD2; clone size: .; CDR3 DNA: TGTGCCAGCAGCCAAGTACGGGGGGGGCACACCGGGGAGCTGTTTTTT; CDR3 protein: CASSQVRGGHTGELFF
V gene: TRBV18; J gene: TRBJ2-7; D gene: .; clone size: .; CDR3 DNA: TGTGCCAGCTCACCCCCGAATTCCAGGGGCGATTCTTACGAGCAGTACTTC; CDR3 protein: CASSPPNSRGDSYEQYF
V gene: TRBV6-1; J gene: TRBJ1-4; D gene: .; clone size: once; CDR3 DNA: TGTGCCAGCAGTCTAGACGGGTCAACTAATGAAAAACTGTTTTTT; CDR3 protein: CASSLDGSTNEKLFF
V gene: TRBV6-5; J gene: TRBJ1-2; D gene: .; clone size: .; CDR3 DNA: TGTGCCAGCAGTTACTCGATTCGGGGGGGTGTCGGAGGCTACACCTTC; CDR3 protein: CASSYSIRGGVGGYTF
V gene: TRBV30; J gene: TRBJ1-6; D gene: TRBD1; clone size: .; CDR3 DNA: TGTGCCTGGAGTCCCGGACAGGCTAATTCACCCCTCCACTTT; CDR3 protein: CAWSPGQANSPLHF
V gene: TRBV7-2; J gene: TRBJ1-5; D gene: .; clone size: .; CDR3 DNA: TGTGCCAGCAGCTCCAGGGGAACTAGCAATCAGCCCCAGCATTTT; CDR3 protein: CASSSRGTSNQPQHF
V gene: TRBV5-4; J gene: TRBJ1-2; D gene: TRBD1; clone size: .; CDR3 DNA: TGTGCCAGCAGCCCGTTGGACAGGGGGGATGGCTACACCTTC; CDR3 protein: CASSPLDRGDGYTF
V gene: TRBV7-9; J gene: TRBJ1-4; D gene: .; clone size: .; CDR3 DNA: TGTGCCAGCAGCTTAGGCTTTGGGACAACTAATGAAAAACTGTTTTTT; CDR3 protein: CASSLGFGTTNEKLFF
V gene: TRBV5-4; J gene: TRBJ1-4; D gene: .; clone size: .; CDR3 DNA: TGTGCCAGCAGCCGTCCTGGTTGGGGTGAAAAACTGTTTTTT; CDR3 protein: CASSRPGWGEKLFF